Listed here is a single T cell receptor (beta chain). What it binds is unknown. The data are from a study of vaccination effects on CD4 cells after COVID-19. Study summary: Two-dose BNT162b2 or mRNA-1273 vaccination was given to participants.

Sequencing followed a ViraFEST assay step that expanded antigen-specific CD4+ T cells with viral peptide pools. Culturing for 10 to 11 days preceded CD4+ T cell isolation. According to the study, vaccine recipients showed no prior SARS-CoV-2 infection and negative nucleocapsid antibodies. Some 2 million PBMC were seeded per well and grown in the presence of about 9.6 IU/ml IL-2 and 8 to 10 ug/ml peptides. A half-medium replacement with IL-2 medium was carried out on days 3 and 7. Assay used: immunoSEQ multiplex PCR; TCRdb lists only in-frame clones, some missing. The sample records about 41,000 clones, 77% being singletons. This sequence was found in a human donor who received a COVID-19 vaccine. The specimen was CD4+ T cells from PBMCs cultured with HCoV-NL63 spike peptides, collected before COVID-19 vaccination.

The CDR3 DNA sequence: TGTGCCAGCAGTTCCCTGGGACTAGCGGGGTTAGATACGCAGTATTTT. Translation: CASSSLGLAGLDTQYF. This sequence joins TRBV27 and TRBJ2-3; 13 bases fit TRBD2. The CDR3 sequence is 16 residues long. Germline values: CDR1 MNHEY, CDR2 SMNVEV (reference sequence). Trimming cost V 4 bases and J 5 bases; bases outside gene matches: 6.